Below, 32 T cell receptor beta chains from the same sample are listed, as sequenced in a study of blood T cell repertoires in COVID-19. Measured with immunoSEQ multiplex PCR; TCRdb has only the in-frame clones, and not every one. The sample has about 120,000 clones; roughly 84% are singletons. Sequencing was done on a sample of peripheral blood. These receptors came from an elderly woman with acute or convalescent COVID-19.

This rearrangement joins TRBV20-1 to TRBJ2-3, with 7 nucleotides matching TRBD2. CDR3 size: 16 residues. CDR1 and CDR2 (germline): DFQATT, SNEGSKA (reference sequence). The ends lost 3 bases at V and 7 bases at J; junction bases unmatched: 16. Here the CDR3 reads CSASGGGPRTSNTQYF. CDR3 sequence (DNA): TGCAGTGCTAGTGGGGGGGGACCAAGGACGTCCAATACGCAGTATTTT.

The gene calls are TRBV6-1 and TRBJ2-5, with 10 bases aligning to TRBD2. Germline V lookup: CDR1 MNHNS, CDR2 SASEGT. There are 15 residues in the CDR3. The J segment lost 4 bases and the V segment lost 3 bases, leaving 5 bases of the junction unmatched. Here the CDR3 reads CASSDQAGGRETQYF. In DNA, the CDR3 is TGTGCCAGCAGTGATCAAGCGGGAGGGAGAGAGACCCAGTACTTC.

The chain recombines TRBV6-4 with TRBJ2-2; a weak D match, TRBD2 (5 bases). The germline V gene encodes CDR1 MRHNA and CDR2 SNTAGT. The CDR3 is 14 residues long. Trimming pared 5 bases from V and 2 bases from J, leaving 9 bases between. In DNA, the CDR3 is TGTGCCAGCAGTAGGGAGCATAACACCGGGGAGCTGTTTTTT. It codes for CASSREHNTGELFF.

This clone has a single count. This chain links TRBV4-2 with TRBJ2-2, with D tentatively TRBD2 (6 bases). The ends were cut back, 2 bases at V and 6 bases at J, with 10 bases in the middle. The CDR3 is made up of 14 amino acids. CDR1 is LGHNA and CDR2 is YNFKEQ in the germline V gene. CDR3 coding DNA: TGTGCCAGCAGCCAAAGCGGAGGGTCCGGGGAGCTGTTTTTT. This encodes CASSQSGGSGELFF.

The chain has TRBV4-2 and TRBJ1-6, with D tentatively TRBD1 (6 bases). Looked up from germline, CDR1 is LGHNA and CDR2 is YNFKEQ. CDR3 length: 16 residues. V lost 2 bases, J lost 8 bases, and 16 bases lay in between. The CDR3 protein is CASSQSLQGSYSPLHF. The CDR3 coding sequence is TGTGCCAGCAGCCAATCATTGCAGGGGTCCTATTCACCCCTCCACTTT.

This rearrangement joins TRBV7-9 to TRBJ2-7, with TRBD1 identical over 8 bases. This CDR3 is built from 17 residues. The ends lost 7 bases at V and 2 bases at J; junction bases unmatched: 16. CDR1 and CDR2 (germline): SEHNR, FQNEAQ (reference sequence). The CDR3 is CASTMTRGGQAAYEQYF. DNA for the CDR3: TGTGCCAGCACCATGACTCGAGGGGGACAGGCAGCCTACGAGCAGTACTTC.

The chain carries TRBV5-1 and TRBJ2-1; D possibly corresponds to TRBD2 (5 bases). Germline V gene lookup returns CDR1 SGHRS and CDR2 YFSETQ. The ends were cut back, 4 bases at V and 14 bases at J, with 16 bases in the middle. The CDR3 length is 12 residues. In DNA form, the CDR3 reads TGCGCCAGCAGCGTCCTGGACGGGGTAGAGTTCTTC. Its protein is CASSVLDGVEFF.

The CDR3: CASIKLPRATEAFF. The CDR3 coding sequence is TGTGCCAGCATTAAACTACCCAGGGCCACTGAAGCTTTCTTT. The genes are TRBV6-5 and TRBJ1-1; D is perhaps TRBD1 (5 bases). Germline CDR1 is MNHEY and CDR2 is SVGAGI. The V and J ends lost 7 bases and 4 bases respectively, with 16 bases between them. The CDR3 is 14 residues long.

The V gene is TRBV29-1, the J gene TRBJ1-5; D is uncertain. Trimming pared 5 bases from V and 2 bases from J, leaving 10 bases between. CDR1 is SQVTM, CDR2 ANQGSEA, per germline. The CDR3 runs to 13 residues. CDR3 coding DNA: TGCAGCGTTTGGGAAGCGGGCAATCAGCCCCAGCATTTT. Its translation: CSVWEAGNQPQHF.

This sequence joins TRBV18 and TRBJ2-1; 10 bases align to TRBD2. Germline values: CDR1 KGHSH, CDR2 LQKENI. V lost 2 bases and J lost 9; bases outside the gene matches: 7. This CDR3 has 15 residues. CDR3 DNA sequence: TGTGCCAGCTCACCAAGGAGCGGGGGGGCGGGTGAGCAGTTCTTC. This codes for CASSPRSGGAGEQFF.

The rearrangement uses TRBV7-2 and TRBJ2-3, with TRBD2 matching 9 bases. The V and J ends lost 0 bases and 7 bases, in that order; junction bases with no gene match: 5. The CDR3 runs to 15 residues. The germline gives CDR1 SGHTA, CDR2 FQGNSA. The CDR3 DNA follows: TGTGCCAGCAGCTTAGCCTCGGCGGGGGGGCATACGCAGTATTTT. The encoded protein is CASSLASAGGHTQYF.

This clone was detected only a few times. The rearrangement joins TRBV7-2 to TRBJ1-3; D is perhaps TRBD1 (5 bases). Germline values: CDR1 SGHTA, CDR2 FQGNSA. The CDR3 spans 15 residues. Trimming stripped 2 bases from V and 4 bases from J, with 12 bases between. As DNA, the CDR3 is TGTGCCAGCAGCTTATTGGGGGGACGGGGAAACACCATATATTTT. This sequence encodes CASSLLGGRGNTIYF.

The V call is TRBV5-1, the J call TRBJ2-3; 12 positions match TRBD2. V gave up 0 bases and J gave up 3 bases; unmatched junction bases: 8. The CDR3 runs 18 residues. Germline V gives CDR1 SGHRS, CDR2 YFSETQ. This CDR3 is CASSLDPLAGGLTDTQYF. CDR3 nucleotides: TGCGCCAGCAGCTTGGACCCCCTAGCGGGGGGGCTTACAGATACGCAGTATTTT.

The CDR3 coding sequence is TGTGCCAGCAGACGAAAGACAGGGGATACGCAGTATTTT. It specifies CASRRKTGDTQYF. The chain links TRBV6-5 to TRBJ2-3, with 7 bases fitting TRBD1. Per the germline V gene, CDR1 is MNHEY and CDR2 is SVGAGI. V was pared by 6 bases and J by 6 bases, with 6 bases of the junction left unmatched. This CDR3 is 13 amino acids long.

The V and J genes are TRBV9 and TRBJ1-1; D gene uncertain. This CDR3 comprises 14 residues. Germline CDR1 is SGDLS and CDR2 is YYNGEE. With 0 bases removed from V and 4 bases from J, the gap between germline ends came to 10 bases. The CDR3 loop reads CASSVESGGTEAFF. The CDR3 bases are TGTGCCAGCAGCGTAGAGAGTGGCGGCACTGAAGCTTTCTTT.

The rearrangement links TRBV5-1 to TRBJ2-1, with D tentatively TRBD2 (6 bases). V was cut by 4 bases and J by 6 bases, with 17 bases left in between. Germline CDR1 is SGHRS and CDR2 is YFSETQ. The CDR3 spans 15 residues. CDR3 nucleotide sequence: TGCGCCAGCAGCACCGGGACTCCAACCTCCAATGAGCAGTTCTTC. Translating gives CASSTGTPTSNEQFF.

This clone appeared a single time. This rearrangement joins TRBV12-5 to TRBJ2-3; 9 positions match TRBD1. This CDR3 has 17 amino acids. Germline V gene data show CDR1 as LGHNT and CDR2 as FRNRAP. The V and J ends lost 2 bases and 1 base, in that order; junction bases with no gene match: 7. CDR3 in DNA: TGTGCTAGTGGTTTGACTCTAGACAGGGGGGGCACAGATACGCAGTATTTT. As protein: CASGLTLDRGGTDTQYF.

The rearrangement links TRBV6-5 to TRBJ2-5; D is possibly TRBD1 (6 bases). Germline CDR1 and CDR2: MNHEY and SVGAGI. Trimming removed 4 bases at V and 2 bases at J, with 8 bases between. The CDR3 runs 13 residues. Here the CDR3 reads CASSSDRQETQYF. CDR3 DNA: TGTGCCAGCAGTTCAGACAGGCAAGAGACCCAGTACTTC.

This rearrangement joins TRBV2 to TRBJ1-5, with D possibly TRBD1 on 5 matching bases. The CDR3 extends over 15 amino acids. The V gene's germline CDR1 is SNHLY and CDR2 FYNNEI. V lost 6 bases and J 4 bases, leaving 16 bases between the germline ends. The CDR3 reads CASSGPPDRNQPQHF. The CDR3 DNA follows: TGTGCCAGCAGCGGTCCCCCAGACAGAAATCAGCCCCAGCATTTT.

CDR3 in amino acids: CASSTVQGVVDEQYF. CDR3 in DNA: TGTGCCAGCTCAACGGTACAGGGGGTTGTCGACGAGCAGTACTTC. The rearrangement uses TRBV18 and TRBJ2-7; 8 positions match TRBD1. Trimming took 5 bases from V and 5 from J; bases not matched to a gene: 11. This CDR3 spans 15 amino acids. CDR1 and CDR2 from the germline V gene are KGHSH and LQKENI.

V usage is TRBV27 and J usage is TRBJ2-7; 7 bases line up with TRBD1. Losses at the gene ends were 2 bases for V and 6 bases for J; bases not matched to a gene: 4. The CDR3 contains 13 residues. CDR1 and CDR2 (germline): MNHEY, SMNVEV (reference sequence). CDR3 DNA: TGTGCCAGCAGTTTACGATCAGGGGGCGAGCAGTACTTC. Protein product: CASSLRSGGEQYF.

The V and J genes are TRBV2 and TRBJ1-2; D possibly corresponds to TRBD1 (5 bases). The CDR3 has 13 amino acids. CDR1 is SNHLY and CDR2 is FYNNEI in the germline V gene. V was cut by 4 bases and J by 8 bases, with 14 bases left in between. CDR3 in amino acids: CASSAQRTSGYTF. DNA of the CDR3: TGTGCCAGCAGTGCCCAACGGACATCGGGCTACACCTTC.

V gene TRBV27 combines with J gene TRBJ2-1; 10 bases line up with TRBD2. With V trimmed by 3 bases and J by 7 bases, 9 bases remained unmatched. Germline lookup yields CDR1 MNHEY and CDR2 SMNVEV (reference sequence). This CDR3 is 16 amino acids long. The CDR3 sequence: CASSFLLAGPLNEQFF. Here the CDR3 DNA reads TGTGCCAGCAGTTTTCTACTAGCGGGGCCCCTAAATGAGCAGTTCTTC.

This clone has just a few counts. The chain has TRBV5-1 and TRBJ2-5; 8 bases agree with TRBD1. The length of the CDR3 is 15 residues. Germline CDR1 SGHRS, CDR2 YFSETQ. The ends lost 4 bases at V and 4 bases at J; junction bases unmatched: 9. CDR3 in amino acids: CASSIQSGGGETQYF. The CDR3 coding sequence is TGCGCCAGCAGCATCCAATCAGGGGGCGGAGAGACCCAGTACTTC.

V is TRBV11-2 and J is TRBJ1-5; 8 bases agree with TRBD1. The J segment lost 4 bases and the V segment lost 5 bases, leaving 10 bases of the junction unmatched. Germline assignment: CDR1 SGHAT and CDR2 FQNNGV. The CDR3 totals 16 residues. CDR3 nucleotides: TGTGCCAGCAGCCGTGCTGACAGGGGCGGGAATCAGCCCCAGCATTTT. Its translation: CASSRADRGGNQPQHF.

The chain couples TRBV5-1 to TRBJ2-7; D perhaps matches TRBD2 (5 bases). Germline loops: CDR1 SGHRS, CDR2 YFSETQ. The CDR3 length is 15 residues. Trimming pared 4 bases from V and 1 base from J, leaving 15 bases between. CDR3 sequence reads: CASSPGLIESYEQYF. CDR3 in DNA: TGCGCCAGCAGCCCCGGACTCATCGAGTCCTACGAGCAGTACTTC.

This chain connects TRBV4-2 to TRBJ2-5, with D possibly TRBD2 on 6 matching bases. Germline V gives CDR1 LGHNA, CDR2 YNFKEQ. This CDR3 spans 15 amino acids. Trimming pared 0 bases from V and 2 bases from J, leaving 10 bases between. CDR3 amino acids: CASSQDSSDQETQYF. The CDR3 region has the DNA TGTGCCAGCAGCCAAGATTCTAGCGATCAAGAGACCCAGTACTTC.

The chain carries TRBV10-3 and TRBJ1-6, with 7 nucleotides matching TRBD1. Germline assignment: CDR1 ENHRY and CDR2 SYGVKD. The V segment lost 0 bases and the J segment 9 bases; nucleotides outside the gene matches: 5. This CDR3 region has 15 residues. The CDR3, as DNA: TGTGCCATCAGTGAGTCGCAAGGGGGCGGTTCACCCCTCCACTTT. It encodes CAISESQGGGSPLHF.

The chain employs TRBV6-4 and TRBJ1-1; no definite D call. The CDR3 sequence is 14 residues long. Germline CDR1 is MRHNA and CDR2 is SNTAGT. Trimming stripped 0 bases from V and 5 bases from J, with 10 bases between. The CDR3 spells CASSDSNRMTEAFF. The CDR3 DNA is TGTGCCAGCAGTGACTCTAACAGAATGACTGAAGCTTTCTTT.

In its sample, this clone was seen once. The genes are TRBV28 and TRBJ2-7, with D possibly matching TRBD1 (6 bases). The CDR3 is made up of 12 amino acids. Germline V gene lookup returns CDR1 MDHEN and CDR2 SYDVKM. Trimming took 10 bases from V and 3 from J, leaving 13 bases between them. The CDR3 region is CATGTGRYEQYF. In DNA, the CDR3 is TGTGCCACAGGAACAGGGCGCTACGAGCAGTACTTC.

The CDR3 protein is CASSIKGPGELFF. The CDR3 nucleotides are TGTGCCAGTAGTATAAAGGGGCCCGGGGAGCTGTTTTTT. The V gene is TRBV19, the J gene TRBJ2-2, with a tentative D call TRBD1 (5 bases). The germline V and J ends were trimmed by 2 bases and 6 bases, with 7 bases remaining between them. The CDR3 runs to 13 residues. Per germline, CDR1 LNHDA and CDR2 SQIVND (reference sequence).

This clone was detected only a few times. This chain connects TRBV19 to TRBJ2-7; D not certain. Germline values: CDR1 LNHDA, CDR2 SQIVND (reference sequence). The V and J ends lost 4 bases and 1 base respectively, with 14 bases between them. The CDR3 sequence is 15 residues long. DNA of the CDR3: TGTGCCAGTAGTAGTTTTCTGTCCAGTTCCTACGAGCAGTACTTC. Amino acid sequence: CASSSFLSSSYEQYF.